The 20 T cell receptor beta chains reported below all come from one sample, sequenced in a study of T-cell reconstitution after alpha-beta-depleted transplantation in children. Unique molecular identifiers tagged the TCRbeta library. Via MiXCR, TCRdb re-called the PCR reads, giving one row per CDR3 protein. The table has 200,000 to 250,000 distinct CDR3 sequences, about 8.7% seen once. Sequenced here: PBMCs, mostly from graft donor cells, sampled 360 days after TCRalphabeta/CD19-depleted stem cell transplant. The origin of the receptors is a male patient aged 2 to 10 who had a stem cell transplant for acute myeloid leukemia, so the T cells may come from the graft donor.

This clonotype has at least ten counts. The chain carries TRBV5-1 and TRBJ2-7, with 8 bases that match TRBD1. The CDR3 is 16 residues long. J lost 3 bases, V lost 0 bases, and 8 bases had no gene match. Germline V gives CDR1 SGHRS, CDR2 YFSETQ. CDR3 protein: CASSLGDRGAHYEQYV. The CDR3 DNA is TGCGCCAGCAGCTTGGGCGACAGGGGCGCACACTACGAGCAGTACGTC.

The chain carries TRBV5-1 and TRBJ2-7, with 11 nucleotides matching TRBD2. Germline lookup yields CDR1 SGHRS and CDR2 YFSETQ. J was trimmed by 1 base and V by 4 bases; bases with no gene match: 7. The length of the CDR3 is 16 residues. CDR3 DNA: TGCGCCAGCAGCCCGGGACTAGCGGCTCGGTCCTACGAGCAGTACTTC. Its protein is CASSPGLAARSYEQYF.

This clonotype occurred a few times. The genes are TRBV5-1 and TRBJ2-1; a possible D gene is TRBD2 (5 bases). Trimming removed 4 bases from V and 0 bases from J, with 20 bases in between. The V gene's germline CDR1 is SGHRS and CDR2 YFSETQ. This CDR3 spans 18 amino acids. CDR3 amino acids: CASSRLESGGFSYNEQFF. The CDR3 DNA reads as TGCGCCAGCAGCCGCCTCGAGTCTGGCGGGTTCTCCTACAATGAGCAGTTCTTC.

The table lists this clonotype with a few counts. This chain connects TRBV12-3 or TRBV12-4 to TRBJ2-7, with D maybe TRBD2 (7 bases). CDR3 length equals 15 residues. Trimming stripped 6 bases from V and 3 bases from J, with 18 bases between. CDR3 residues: CASSSQGRAFYEQYF. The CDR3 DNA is TGTGCCAGCAGCTCTCAGGGGAGGGCTTTCTACGAGCAGTACTTC.

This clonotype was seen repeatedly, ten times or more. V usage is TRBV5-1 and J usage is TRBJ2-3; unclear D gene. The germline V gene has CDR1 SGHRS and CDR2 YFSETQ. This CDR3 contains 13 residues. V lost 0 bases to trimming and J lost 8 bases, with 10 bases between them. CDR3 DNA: TGCGCCAGCAGCTTGGCCCAGGAGAGTACGCAGTATTTT. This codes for CASSLAQESTQYF.

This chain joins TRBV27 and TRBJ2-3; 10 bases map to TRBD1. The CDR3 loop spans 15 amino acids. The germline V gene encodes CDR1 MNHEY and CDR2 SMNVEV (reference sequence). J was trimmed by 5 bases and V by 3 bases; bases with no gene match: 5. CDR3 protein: CASSLGTGAGDTQYF. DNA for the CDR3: TGTGCCAGCAGTTTGGGGACAGGGGCCGGAGATACGCAGTATTTT.

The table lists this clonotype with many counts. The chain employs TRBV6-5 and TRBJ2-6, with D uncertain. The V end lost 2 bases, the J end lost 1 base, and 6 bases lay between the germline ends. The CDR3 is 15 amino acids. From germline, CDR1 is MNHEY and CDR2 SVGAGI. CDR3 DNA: TGTGCCAGCAGTTACGTTCAGTCTGGGGCCAACGTCCTGACTTTC. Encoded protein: CASSYVQSGANVLTF.

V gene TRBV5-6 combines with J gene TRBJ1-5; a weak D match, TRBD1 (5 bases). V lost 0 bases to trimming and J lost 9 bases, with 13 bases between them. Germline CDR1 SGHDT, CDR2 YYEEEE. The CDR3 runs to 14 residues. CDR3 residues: CASSLEGRSGPQHF. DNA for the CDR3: TGTGCCAGCAGCTTGGAGGGGCGGAGCGGGCCCCAGCATTTT.

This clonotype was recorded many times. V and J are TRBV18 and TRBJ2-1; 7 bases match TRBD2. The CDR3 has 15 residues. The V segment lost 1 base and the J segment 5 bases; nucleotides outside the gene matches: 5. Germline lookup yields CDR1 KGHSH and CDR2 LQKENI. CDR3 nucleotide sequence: TGTGCCAGCTCACCACGGGCGGGAGCCGACAATGAGCAGTTCTTC. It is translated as CASSPRAGADNEQFF.

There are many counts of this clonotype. CDR3 sequence: CASSPETGPYEQYV. As DNA, the CDR3 is TGTGCCAGCTCACCGGAGACAGGCCCCTACGAGCAGTACGTC. V and J are TRBV18 and TRBJ2-7; weak D call: TRBD1 (6 bases). CDR3 length equals 14 residues. The V end lost 3 bases, the J end lost 2 bases, and 11 bases lay between the germline ends. CDR1 and CDR2 (germline): KGHSH, LQKENI.

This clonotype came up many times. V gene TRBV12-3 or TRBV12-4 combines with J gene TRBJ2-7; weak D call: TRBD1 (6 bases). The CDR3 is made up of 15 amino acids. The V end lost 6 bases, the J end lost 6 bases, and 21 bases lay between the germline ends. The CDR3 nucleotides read TGTGCCAGCAGCCCTACAGGGTTTCTGAGGGGCGAGCAGTACGTC. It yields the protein CASSPTGFLRGEQYV.

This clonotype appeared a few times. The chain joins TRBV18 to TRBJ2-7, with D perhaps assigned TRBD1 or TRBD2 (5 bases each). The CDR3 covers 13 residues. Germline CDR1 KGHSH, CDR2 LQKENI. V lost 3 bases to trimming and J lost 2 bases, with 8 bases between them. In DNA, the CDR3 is TGTGCCAGCTCACCTGGGGGTACCTACGAGCAGTACTTC. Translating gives CASSPGGTYEQYF.

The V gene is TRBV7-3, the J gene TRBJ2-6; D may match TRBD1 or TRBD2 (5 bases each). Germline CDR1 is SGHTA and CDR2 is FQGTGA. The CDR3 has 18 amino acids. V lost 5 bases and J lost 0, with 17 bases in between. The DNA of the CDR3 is TGTGCCAGCAGCCTCACGCTTGGGGGTAGCTCTGGGGCCAACGTCCTGACTTTC. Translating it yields CASSLTLGGSSGANVLTF. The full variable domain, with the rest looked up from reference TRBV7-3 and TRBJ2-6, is GAGVSQTPSNKVTEKGKYVELRCDPISGHTALYWYRQSLGQGPEFLIYFQGTGAADDSGLPNDRFFAVRPEGSVSTLKIQRTERGDSAVYLCASSLTLGGSSGANVLTFGAGSRLTVL.

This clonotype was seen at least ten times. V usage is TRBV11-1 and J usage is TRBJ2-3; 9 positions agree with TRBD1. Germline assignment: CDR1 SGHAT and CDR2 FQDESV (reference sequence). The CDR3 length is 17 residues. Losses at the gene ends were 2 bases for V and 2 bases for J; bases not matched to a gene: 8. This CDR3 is CASSLRRQGGPTDTQYF. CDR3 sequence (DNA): TGTGCCAGCAGCTTAAGGCGACAGGGGGGCCCCACAGATACGCAGTATTTT.

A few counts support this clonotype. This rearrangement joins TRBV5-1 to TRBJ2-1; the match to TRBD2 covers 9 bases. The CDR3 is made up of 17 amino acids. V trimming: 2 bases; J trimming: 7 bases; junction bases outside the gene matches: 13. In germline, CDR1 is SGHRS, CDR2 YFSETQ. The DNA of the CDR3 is TGCGCCAGCAGCTTCCCCTCCGGGACTAGCCTGAGGAATGAGCAGTTCTTC. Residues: CASSFPSGTSLRNEQFF.

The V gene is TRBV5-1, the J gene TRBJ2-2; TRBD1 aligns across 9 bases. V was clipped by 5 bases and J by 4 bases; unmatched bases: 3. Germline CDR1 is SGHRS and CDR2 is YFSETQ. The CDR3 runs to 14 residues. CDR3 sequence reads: CASSGQGFTGELFF. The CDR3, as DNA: TGCGCCAGCAGTGGACAGGGGTTCACCGGGGAGCTGTTTTTT.

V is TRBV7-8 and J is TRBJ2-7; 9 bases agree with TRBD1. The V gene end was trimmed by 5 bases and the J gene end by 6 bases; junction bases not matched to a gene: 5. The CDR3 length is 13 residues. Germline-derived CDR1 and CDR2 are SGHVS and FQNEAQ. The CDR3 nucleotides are TGTGCCAGCAGCCCCACGACAGGGGGCGAGCAGTACGTC. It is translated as CASSPTTGGEQYV.

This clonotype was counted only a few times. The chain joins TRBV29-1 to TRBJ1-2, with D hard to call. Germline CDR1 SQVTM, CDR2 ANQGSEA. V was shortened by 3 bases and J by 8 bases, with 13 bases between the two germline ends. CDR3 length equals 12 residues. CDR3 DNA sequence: TGCAGCGTTGATCTAACCCCGGAGGGCTACACCTTC. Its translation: CSVDLTPEGYTF.

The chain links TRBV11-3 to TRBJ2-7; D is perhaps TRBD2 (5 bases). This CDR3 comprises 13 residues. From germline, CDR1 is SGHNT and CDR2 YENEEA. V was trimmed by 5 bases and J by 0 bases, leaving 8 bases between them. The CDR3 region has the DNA TGTGCCAGCAGCCTTACTAGCTCCTACGAGCAGTACTTC. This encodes CASSLTSSYEQYF. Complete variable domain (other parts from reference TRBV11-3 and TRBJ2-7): EAGVVQSPRYKIIEKKQPVAFWCNPISGHNTLYWYLQNLGQGPELLIRYENEEAVDDSQLPKDRFSAERLKGVDSTLKIQPAELGDSAVYLCASSLTSSYEQYFGPGTRLTVT.

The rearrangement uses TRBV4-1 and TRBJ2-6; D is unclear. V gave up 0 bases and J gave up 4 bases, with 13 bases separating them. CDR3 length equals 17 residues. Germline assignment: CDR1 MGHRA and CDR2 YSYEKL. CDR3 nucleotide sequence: TGCGCCAGCAGCCAAGAGGGTTGGTTAGTGGGGGCCAACGTCCTGACTTTC. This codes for CASSQEGWLVGANVLTF.